The next 8 T cell receptor beta chains were all read from a single sample in a study of cytomegalovirus exposure and HLA in healthy donors. The PCR was carried out with 60 Vbeta primers and 13 Jbeta primers. Here immunoSEQ multiplex PCR was the method, and the copy in TCRdb shows in-frame clones only, minus some. The top ten clones hold about 5% of a sample with about 97,000 clones, around a tenth of them seen once. Sequencing was performed on PBMCs. Receptors were obtained from a man over 45 in good health and CMV-seropositive.

A few counts support this clone. This chain connects TRBV7-3 to TRBJ2-5; TRBD1 is a possible D gene (6 bases). The CDR3 has 15 amino acids. The ends were cut back, 5 bases at V and 3 bases at J, with 16 bases in the middle. Germline loops: CDR1 SGHTA, CDR2 FQGTGA. CDR3 residues: CASSLQPGVEETQYF. The CDR3 nucleotides are TGTGCCAGCAGCCTACAACCAGGGGTAGAAGAGACCCAGTACTTC.

The chain combines TRBV6-5 with TRBJ1-6; D unclear. This CDR3 comprises 14 residues. Per the germline V gene, CDR1 is MNHEY and CDR2 is SVGAGI. Trimming took 6 bases from V and 3 from J, leaving 9 bases between them. The CDR3 coding sequence is TGTGCCAGCAGAACCAGGAACTATAATTCACCCCTCCACTTT. This gives the protein CASRTRNYNSPLHF.

This clone has more than one count but fewer than ten. Here the CDR3 reads CASNRGTGGHGYTF. Here the CDR3 DNA reads TGTGCCAGCAACCGCGGGACAGGGGGCCATGGCTACACCTTC. This sequence joins TRBV28 and TRBJ1-2; 12 bases map to TRBD1. With 7 bases clipped from V and 6 bases from J, the junction kept 6 bases outside the gene matches. This CDR3 comprises 14 residues. CDR1 and CDR2 from the germline V gene are MDHEN and SYDVKM.

The chain combines TRBV7-2 with TRBJ1-1, with 7 bases lining up with TRBD1. V lost 1 base to trimming and J lost 10 bases; unmatched junction nucleotides: 18. The CDR3 spans 17 residues. Germline V gives CDR1 SGHTA, CDR2 FQGNSA. CDR3 residues: CASSLVGLRQGKGGAFF. CDR3 in DNA: TGTGCCAGCAGCTTAGTGGGCCTTCGACAGGGCAAAGGGGGAGCTTTCTTT.

The rearrangement joins TRBV28 to TRBJ1-3; TRBD1 might be the D (5 bases). Trimming left V 1 base short and J 6 bases short, with 16 bases between. The CDR3 covers 16 residues. Germline V gives CDR1 MDHEN, CDR2 SYDVKM. Written as DNA, the CDR3 is TGTGCCAGCAGTTTATATCCCCCCGCAGGGCTAAACACCATATATTTT. It yields the protein CASSLYPPAGLNTIYF. Full variable domain (outside the CDR3, taken from reference TRBV28 and TRBJ1-3): DVKVTQSSRYLVKRTGEKVFLECVQDMDHENMFWYRQDPGLGLRLIYFSYDVKMKEKGDIPEGYSVSREKKERFSLILESASTNQTSMYLCASSLYPPAGLNTIYFGEGSWLTVV.

This clone was counted only a few times. The chain uses TRBV5-1 and TRBJ2-7; D unclear. V was pared by 4 bases and J by 0 bases, with 11 bases between. The CDR3 consists of 14 residues. Germline assignment: CDR1 SGHRS and CDR2 YFSETQ. The CDR3 coding sequence is TGCGCCAGCAGCCCTCAAGGAGTCTCCTACGAGCAGTACTTC. Translated: CASSPQGVSYEQYF.

This clone was detected only a few times. The chain combines TRBV7-3 with TRBJ2-1; weak D call: TRBD2 (6 bases). The V end lost 5 bases, the J end lost 4 bases, and 12 bases lay between the germline ends. The CDR3 is 14 amino acids. Germline V gene sequence: CDR1 SGHTA, CDR2 FQGTGA. This CDR3 reads CASSLLAGYNEQFF. The CDR3 DNA is TGTGCCAGCAGCCTTCTGGCGGGATACAATGAGCAGTTCTTC.

The chain is built from TRBV19 and TRBJ2-3; 13 bases are shared with TRBD2. The CDR3 totals 15 residues. In germline, CDR1 is LNHDA, CDR2 SQIVND (reference sequence). With 10 bases clipped from V and 2 bases from J, the junction kept 6 bases outside the gene matches. The CDR3 reads CATGTSGISTDTQYF. The CDR3 coding sequence is TGTGCCACCGGGACTAGCGGGATTTCCACAGATACGCAGTATTTT.